Below are 15 T cell receptor beta chains sequenced from a single sample in a study of blood T cell repertoires in COVID-19. Sequenced by immunoSEQ multiplex PCR; TCRdb stores in-frame clones only, minus some. Among 160,000 or so clones listed, roughly 84% were seen once. The specimen sequenced was PBMCs or T cells enriched from blood (not recorded which). The receptors were sampled from a man in his sixties who had recovered from COVID-19.

This chain joins TRBV28 and TRBJ2-2, with D hard to call. Germline V gives CDR1 MDHEN, CDR2 SYDVKM. Trimming pared 3 bases from V and 7 bases from J, leaving 3 bases between. The CDR3 contains 11 residues. The CDR3 nucleotides are TGTGCCAGCAGTTTTATCGGGGAGCTGTTTTTT. Protein sequence: CASSFIGELFF.

This clone was recorded a few times. This rearrangement joins TRBV7-9 to TRBJ1-3; 7 bases align to TRBD1. Germline assignment: CDR1 SEHNR and CDR2 FQNEAQ (reference sequence). J was trimmed by 0 bases and V by 5 bases; bases with no gene match: 4. The CDR3 length is 15 residues. The CDR3 loop reads CASSTWTGSGNTIYF. The CDR3, as DNA: TGTGCCAGCAGCACCTGGACAGGCTCTGGAAACACCATATATTTT.

The chain uses TRBV7-3 and TRBJ1-1, with a weak D call TRBD1 (5 bases). Germline V lookup: CDR1 SGHTA, CDR2 FQGTGA. This CDR3 contains 13 residues. V shed 5 bases and J shed 4 bases, with 11 bases lying between them. The CDR3 DNA sequence: TGTGCCAGCAGCCCCGCAGGGCGCACTGAAGCTTTCTTT. Its protein product is CASSPAGRTEAFF.

The chain links TRBV2 to TRBJ2-4; a weak D match, TRBD2 (6 bases). Germline V lookup: CDR1 SNHLY, CDR2 FYNNEI. V lost 0 bases to trimming and J lost 1 base, with 10 bases between them. This CDR3 has 16 residues. The CDR3: CASSEALGGAKNIQYF. Here the CDR3 DNA reads TGTGCCAGCAGTGAAGCGCTTGGGGGGGCCAAAAACATTCAGTACTTC.

The V gene is TRBV5-1, the J gene TRBJ2-3; 9 nucleotides align to TRBD2. V was pared by 2 bases and J by 2 bases, with 6 bases of the junction left unmatched. CDR3 length: 16 amino acids. Germline V CDR1 and CDR2: SGHRS, YFSETQ. CDR3: CASSFGREGFTDTQYF. Here the CDR3 DNA reads TGCGCCAGCAGCTTTGGGCGGGAGGGCTTCACAGATACGCAGTATTTT.

This clone was recorded a few times. The V call is TRBV7-8, the J call TRBJ1-1; D is unresolved. Germline V gene lookup returns CDR1 SGHVS and CDR2 FQNEAQ. Trimming took off 5 bases at V and 10 bases at J, with 20 bases between the two ends. This CDR3 comprises 14 residues. The CDR3 sequence: CASSQEVLPRAAFF. The CDR3, as DNA: TGTGCCAGCAGCCAAGAGGTTTTACCCCGCGCAGCTTTCTTT.

This rearrangement joins TRBV21-1 to TRBJ2-7; the D call TRBD2 from the table was never checked on the DNA. TRBV21-1 is annotated as a pseudogene. This CDR3 spans 20 amino acids. CDR3 DNA sequence: TGTGCCAGCAGCAAAGGGGTTAGGAGGACTAGCACCCCAGGGGGCTACGAGCAGTACTTC. This codes for CASSKGVRRTSTPGGYEQYF.

The rearrangement uses TRBV7-2 and TRBJ1-4, with D possibly matching TRBD1 (5 bases). With 4 bases removed from V and 8 bases from J, the gap between germline ends came to 17 bases. This CDR3 is 15 amino acids long. Germline CDR1 is SGHTA and CDR2 is FQGNSA. This chain's CDR3 is CASSSGRGSGEKLFF. CDR3 coding DNA: TGTGCCAGCAGCTCCGGACGGGGGAGTGGCGAAAAACTGTTTTTT. The whole variable domain, filled in from reference TRBV7-2 and TRBJ1-4, reads GAGVSQSPSNKVTEKGKDVELRCDPISGHTALYWYRQSLGQGLEFLIYFQGNSAPDKSGLPSDRFSAERTGGSVSTLTIQRTQQEDSAVYLCASSSGRGSGEKLFFGSGTQLSVL.

V gene TRBV12-3 or TRBV12-4 combines with J gene TRBJ2-5; TRBD2 matches at 8 bases. V shed 6 bases, J shed 5 bases, and the junction held 5 bases outside the gene matches. The CDR3 is 13 amino acids. The CDR3 nucleotides are TGTGCCAGCAGCGGGACTAGTATGGAGACCCAGTACTTC. Translation: CASSGTSMETQYF.

This clone has more than one count but fewer than ten. V usage is TRBV19 and J usage is TRBJ1-2, with D maybe TRBD1 (6 bases). The CDR3 runs to 15 residues. Trimming shortened V by 5 bases and J by 2 bases, and 15 bases separated the two germline ends. CDR1 and CDR2 (germline): LNHDA, SQIVND (reference sequence). CDR3 nucleotides: TGTGCCAGTAGTCAACAGGGAGACTCAAACTATGGCTACACCTTC. Translating it yields CASSQQGDSNYGYTF.

The chain uses TRBV19 and TRBJ1-1, with D perhaps matching TRBD1 (5 bases). The CDR3 consists of 13 residues. CDR1 and CDR2 (germline): LNHDA, SQIVND (reference sequence). The V end lost 6 bases, the J end lost 1 base, and 9 bases lay between the germline ends. CDR3: CASSLGQNTEAFF. The CDR3 nucleotides are TGTGCCAGTAGCCTCGGACAGAACACTGAAGCTTTCTTT. The whole variable domain, remainder taken from reference TRBV19 and TRBJ1-1, is DGGITQSPKYLFRKEGQNVTLSCEQNLNHDAMYWYRQDPGQGLRLIYYSQIVNDFQKGDIAEGYSVSREKKESFPLTVTSAQKNPTAFYLCASSLGQNTEAFFGQGTRLTVV.

The chain recombines TRBV4-1 with TRBJ2-1; 10 bases are shared with TRBD2. Germline V gene data show CDR1 as MGHRA and CDR2 as YSYEKL. Trimming cost V 1 base and J 6 bases; bases outside gene matches: 3. CDR3 length equals 15 residues. The CDR3 loop reads CASSQGRLAGNEQFF. CDR3 coding DNA: TGCGCCAGCAGCCAAGGTAGACTAGCGGGCAATGAGCAGTTCTTC.

This chain connects TRBV28 to TRBJ1-5; the D gene is possibly TRBD1 (6 bases). The germline V gene encodes CDR1 MDHEN and CDR2 SYDVKM. CDR3 length equals 15 residues. Trimming removed 8 bases from V and 1 base from J, with 15 bases in between. The CDR3 region is CASFGRTVSNQPQHF. The DNA for the CDR3 is TGTGCCAGCTTCGGACGGACAGTAAGCAATCAGCCCCAGCATTTT.

The gene calls are TRBV4-2 and TRBJ2-7; D is undetermined. The CDR3 spans 14 residues. Trimming stripped 1 base from V and 2 bases from J, with 9 bases between. Germline loops: CDR1 LGHNA, CDR2 YNFKEQ. CDR3 sequence (DNA): TGTGCCAGCAGCCAAGGAACAGACACCTACGAGCAGTACTTC. Its translation: CASSQGTDTYEQYF.

In its sample, this clone was seen a few times. The CDR3 region is CASSDSGSSYNEQFF. The CDR3 DNA reads as TGTGCCAGCAGTGATAGCGGGAGCTCCTACAATGAGCAGTTCTTC. J is TRBJ2-1 and V is TRBV6-1; 9 bases agree with TRBD2. The CDR3 contains 15 residues. Germline CDR1 MNHNS, CDR2 SASEGT. Trimming removed 3 bases from V and 0 bases from J; junction bases left unmatched: 0.